Below, 15 T cell receptor beta chains from the same sample are listed, as sequenced in a study of control samples from healthy donors and cancer patients. Data came from immunoSEQ multiplex PCR; TCRdb stores just in-frame clones and leaves some out. The sample lists 170,000 or so clones, 90% occurring once. Input material: blood. Receptors were obtained from a woman aged 45-65 years in good health.

This clone has a single count. The genes are TRBV28 and TRBJ1-2; 8 bases align to TRBD1. The CDR3 loop spans 14 amino acids. Germline lookup yields CDR1 MDHEN and CDR2 SYDVKM. Germline trimming cut 6 bases from V and 8 bases from J; bases unmatched to any gene: 11. In nucleotides, the CDR3 is TGTGCCAGCAGCTCTGGACAGGGAACCAGCGGCTACACCTTC. Amino acids: CASSSGQGTSGYTF.

The chain couples TRBV5-1 to TRBJ2-1, with 7 bases aligning to TRBD1. The germline CDR1 and CDR2 sequences are SGHRS and YFSETQ. This CDR3 is built from 14 residues. J was trimmed by 4 bases and V by 6 bases; bases with no gene match: 7. The CDR3 nucleotides are TGCGCCAGCACCCGGACAGGATCGTACAATGAGCAGTTCTTC. Translation: CASTRTGSYNEQFF.

This clone has only a few counts. At the DNA level, this CDR3 is encoded by other sequences in the same sample as well. This chain connects TRBV28 to TRBJ1-5; D is ambiguous. The CDR3 loop spans 17 amino acids. Germline CDR1 reads MDHEN; CDR2 reads SYDVKM. V lost 1 base and J 1 base, leaving 14 bases between the germline ends. The DNA for the CDR3 is TGTGCCAGCAGTTTATTAGCTCAGAGGGTCAGCAATCAGCCCCAGCATTTT. This sequence encodes CASSLLAQRVSNQPQHF.

The chain combines TRBV7-3 with TRBJ2-1; D unclear. This CDR3 contains 13 residues. V dropped 2 bases and J dropped 10 bases, with 12 bases sitting between them. Germline lookup yields CDR1 SGHTA and CDR2 FQGTGA. The CDR3, as DNA: TGTGCCAGCAGCTTAGTTCCTAGATTGGAGCAGTTCTTC. Encoded protein: CASSLVPRLEQFF.

The chain couples TRBV19 to TRBJ2-7; weak D call: TRBD2 (6 bases). Germline CDR1 LNHDA, CDR2 SQIVND (reference sequence). This CDR3 is built from 15 residues. The V end lost 5 bases, the J end lost 5 bases, and 19 bases lay between the germline ends. CDR3 bases: TGTGCCAGTAGTGAGAGGGGCGCGGGATACCACGAGCAGTACTTC. Amino acids: CASSERGAGYHEQYF.

The J gene is TRBJ2-1, the V gene TRBV7-9, with D perhaps matching TRBD2 (5 bases). Trimming pared 2 bases from V and 4 bases from J, leaving 9 bases between. The CDR3 spans 14 residues. Germline V gene data show CDR1 as SEHNR and CDR2 as FQNEAQ (reference sequence). CDR3 amino acids: CASSLITRYNEQFF. In nucleotides, the CDR3 is TGTGCCAGCAGCTTAATTACTAGGTACAATGAGCAGTTCTTC.

The chain uses TRBV27 and TRBJ1-1; D unclear. This CDR3 contains 14 residues. The germline gives CDR1 MNHEY, CDR2 SMNVEV (reference sequence). Trimming removed 4 bases from V and 2 bases from J, with 11 bases in between. CDR3 bases: TGTGCCAGCAGTTCCCTGGGTAGAAACACTGAAGCTTTCTTT. This sequence encodes CASSSLGRNTEAFF.

The chain employs TRBV21-1 and TRBJ1-2; TRBD1, the table's D call, was not compared with the DNA. TRBV21-1 is labeled a pseudogene. There are 14 residues in the CDR3. CDR3 nucleotide sequence: TGTGCCAGCAGCAAGGAGACAGGACCATATGGCTACACCTTC. Its translation: CASSKETGPYGYTF.

V and J are TRBV30 and TRBJ1-1; 7 bases line up with TRBD1. Germline values: CDR1 GTSNPN, CDR2 SVGIG (reference sequence). This CDR3 is built from 12 residues. Trimming at V came to 5 bases and at J to 4 bases, leaving 4 bases not matched to a gene. Here the CDR3 reads CAWDTGVTEAFF. CDR3 in DNA: TGTGCCTGGGATACAGGGGTCACTGAAGCTTTCTTT.

The chain links TRBV3-1 (or the pseudogene TRBV3-2) to TRBJ2-2; D ambiguous. V lost 7 bases to trimming and J lost 5 bases, with 5 bases between them. This CDR3 contains 11 residues. Germline assignment: CDR1 LGHDT and CDR2 YNNKEL (reference sequence). This chain's CDR3 is CASKATGELFF. CDR3 nucleotide sequence: TGTGCCAGCAAAGCTACCGGGGAGCTGTTTTTT.

The genes are TRBV11-3 and TRBJ2-3, with D possibly TRBD1 on 6 matching bases. Germline values: CDR1 SGHNT, CDR2 YENEEA. Trimming pared 2 bases from V and 6 bases from J, leaving 12 bases between. This CDR3 comprises 14 residues. This CDR3 reads CASSLWGQGDTQYF. The CDR3 DNA is TGTGCCAGCAGCTTATGGGGGCAGGGTGATACGCAGTATTTT.

The rearrangement joins TRBV28 to TRBJ2-1, with D tentatively TRBD1 or TRBD2 (5 bases each). The germline V and J ends were trimmed by 5 bases and 8 bases, with 7 bases remaining between them. The CDR3 runs 11 residues. The germline CDR1 and CDR2 sequences are MDHEN and SYDVKM. The DNA for the CDR3 is TGTGCCAGCAGTCAGGGACATGAGCAGTTCTTC. It yields the protein CASSQGHEQFF.

The V gene is TRBV6-2 or TRBV6-3, the J gene TRBJ1-5; D is ambiguous. Germline CDR1 is MNHEY and CDR2 is SVGEGT. V gave up 0 bases and J gave up 4 bases, with 22 bases separating them. The CDR3 runs to 19 residues. The CDR3: CASSYSTLTGQYENQPQHF. In DNA form, the CDR3 reads TGTGCCAGCAGTTACTCGACTTTAACGGGTCAGTACGAGAATCAGCCCCAGCATTTT.

The chain employs TRBV24-1 and TRBJ2-7; D is unresolved. V was trimmed by 4 bases and J by 5 bases, leaving 5 bases between them. The germline V gene has CDR1 KGHDR and CDR2 SFDVKD. The CDR3 contains 11 residues. CDR3 region: CATSEGDEQYF. CDR3 nucleotides: TGTGCCACCAGTGAAGGCGACGAGCAGTACTTC.

The V call is TRBV6-2 or TRBV6-3, the J call TRBJ2-2, with 8 bases identical to TRBD1. In germline, CDR1 is MNHEY, CDR2 SVGEGT. J was trimmed by 4 bases and V by 6 bases; bases with no gene match: 7. There are 15 residues in the CDR3. The CDR3 loop reads CASSPGTGFTGELFF. CDR3 DNA sequence: TGTGCCAGCAGCCCCGGGACAGGATTCACCGGGGAGCTGTTTTTT.